The present TCR beta chain was sequenced within a study of T-cell memory formation after mild COVID-19. Germline assignment: CDR1 MNHEY and CDR2 SVGAGI. V was shortened by 6 bases and J by 0 bases, with 12 bases between the two germline ends. This CDR3 spans 15 amino acids. Using its own MiXCR run on the 5' RACE reads, TCRdb lists one record per CDR3 protein. Here the sample spans 450,000 or so distinct CDR3 sequences, 20% to 30% being singletons. Sequencing input: PBMCs or a T cell subset sorted from them (not recorded which). The receptor's source is an adult woman who had mild COVID-19 (a few samples of this study predate the infection). Cell type and time point are not known. The rearrangement joins TRBV6-5 to TRBJ2-1; tentative D call: TRBD2 (6 bases). CDR3 amino acids: CASRPGGTSYNEQFF. In nucleotides, the CDR3 is TGTGCCAGCAGGCCGGGCGGGACCTCCTACAATGAGCAGTTCTTC.